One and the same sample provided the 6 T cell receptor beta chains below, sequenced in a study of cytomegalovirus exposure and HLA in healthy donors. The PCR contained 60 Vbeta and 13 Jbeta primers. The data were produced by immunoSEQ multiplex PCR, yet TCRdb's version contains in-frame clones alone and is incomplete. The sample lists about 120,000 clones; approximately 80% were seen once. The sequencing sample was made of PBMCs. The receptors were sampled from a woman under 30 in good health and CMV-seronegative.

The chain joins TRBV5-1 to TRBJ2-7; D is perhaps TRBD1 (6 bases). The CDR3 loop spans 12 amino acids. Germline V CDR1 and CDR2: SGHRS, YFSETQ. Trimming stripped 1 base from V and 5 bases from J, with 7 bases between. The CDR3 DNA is TGCGCCAGCAGCTTGAACAGGGACGAGCAGTACTTC. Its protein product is CASSLNRDEQYF.

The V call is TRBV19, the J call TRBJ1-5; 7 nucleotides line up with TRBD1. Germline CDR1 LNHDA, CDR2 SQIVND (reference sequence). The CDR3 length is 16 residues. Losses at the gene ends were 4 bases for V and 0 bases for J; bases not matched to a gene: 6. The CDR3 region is CASSNPTGNSNQPQHF. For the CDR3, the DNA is TGTGCCAGTAGTAACCCGACAGGGAATAGCAATCAGCCCCAGCATTTT.

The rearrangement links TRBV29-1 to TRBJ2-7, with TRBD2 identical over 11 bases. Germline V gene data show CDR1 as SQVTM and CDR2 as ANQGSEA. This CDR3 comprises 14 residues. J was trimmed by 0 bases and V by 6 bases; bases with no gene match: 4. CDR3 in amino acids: CSVASGGSSYEQYF. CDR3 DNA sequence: TGCAGCGTGGCTAGCGGGGGGTCCTCCTACGAGCAGTACTTC.

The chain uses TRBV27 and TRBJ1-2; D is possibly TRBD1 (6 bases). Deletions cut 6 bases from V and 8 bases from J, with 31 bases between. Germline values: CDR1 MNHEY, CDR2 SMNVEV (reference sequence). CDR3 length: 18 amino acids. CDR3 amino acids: CASSLLGQIGPVTEGYTF. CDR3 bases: TGTGCCAGCAGCCTTCTCGGACAGATCGGTCCTGTGACGGAGGGCTACACCTTC.

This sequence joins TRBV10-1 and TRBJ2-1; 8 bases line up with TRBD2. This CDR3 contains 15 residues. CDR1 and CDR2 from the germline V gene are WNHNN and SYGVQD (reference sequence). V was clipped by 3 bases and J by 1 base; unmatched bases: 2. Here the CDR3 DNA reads TGCGCCAGCAGTGATCGGGAGGGTTCCTACAATGAGCAGTTCTTC. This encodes CASSDREGSYNEQFF.

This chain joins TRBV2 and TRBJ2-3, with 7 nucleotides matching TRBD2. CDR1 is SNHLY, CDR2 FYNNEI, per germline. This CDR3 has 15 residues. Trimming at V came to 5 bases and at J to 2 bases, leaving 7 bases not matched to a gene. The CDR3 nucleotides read TGTGCCAGCAGTCCACCGCTAGCGGCCACAGATACGCAGTATTTT. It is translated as CASSPPLAATDTQYF.